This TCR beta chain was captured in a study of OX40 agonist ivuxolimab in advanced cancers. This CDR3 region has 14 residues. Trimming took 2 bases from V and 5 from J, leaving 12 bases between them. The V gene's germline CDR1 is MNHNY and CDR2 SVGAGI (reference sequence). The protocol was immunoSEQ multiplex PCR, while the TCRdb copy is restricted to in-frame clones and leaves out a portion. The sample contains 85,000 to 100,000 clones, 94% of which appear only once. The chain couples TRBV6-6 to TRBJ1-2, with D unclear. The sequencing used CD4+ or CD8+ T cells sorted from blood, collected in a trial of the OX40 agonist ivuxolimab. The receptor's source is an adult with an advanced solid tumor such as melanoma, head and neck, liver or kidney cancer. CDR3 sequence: CASSYALETYGYTF. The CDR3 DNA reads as TGTGCCAGCAGTTACGCCTTGGAAACTTATGGCTACACCTTC.